This T cell receptor (beta chain) was sequenced during a study of CD8 T cells in Susac syndrome. Concerning this clonotype: Its antigen is not known.

Study-wide points: As the study acknowledged, the number of individuals who were part of its TCR sequencing and HLA analysis was relatively small.

After extraction with the RNeasy kit, about 0.45 to 1 ug of the RNA was reverse transcribed using random hexamers. TCRdb re-called the immunoSEQ multiplex PCR reads with MiXCR, one entry per CDR3 protein. The sample lists roughly 200,000 distinct CDR3 sequences, about 95% occurring once. The TEMRA cells underwent FACS enrichment, while the CD8+ and CD4+ T cells underwent negative isolation. The CDR3 totals 14 residues. V shed 4 bases, J shed 5 bases, and the junction held 5 bases outside the gene matches. From germline, CDR1 is SQVTM and CDR2 ANQGSEA. This chain connects TRBV29-1 to TRBJ2-7, with 13 bases fitting TRBD2. Sequences were obtained from CD4+ T cells from PBMCs. The source is a human donor in good health. The CDR3 loop is CSVGTSGSGNEQYF. The CDR3 DNA reads TGCAGCGTTGGGACTAGCGGGAGCGGTAACGAGCAGTACTTC.